This T cell receptor (delta chain) was found in a study of gamma-delta chains in newborns, infants, children. In the study overall: Microbial exposure reportedly drives polyclonal innate γδ T cell expansion after birth.

TCRdb processed the reads again with the CATT caller. In the table there are roughly 5,000 delta-chain clones, 3.5% to 4% of which are singletons. The CDR3 is made up of 26 amino acids. Losses at the gene ends were 5 bases for V and 0 bases for J; bases not matched to a gene: 39. Germline V lookup: CDR1 TSWWSYY, CDR2 QGS. This clone turned up a few times. This receptor was obtained from a child who was a newborn, infant or young child, either healthy, febrile or measles-vaccinated (not recorded which). Sequences were obtained from blood. V is TRDV1 and J is TRDJ1; 7 bases align to TRDD3. The DNA of the CDR3 is TGTGCTCTTGGGAACCTCCCTATCCTATTCTTTATACTTGGGGGAGGCTCCCTGAATTACACCGATAAACTCATCTTT. Protein sequence: CALGNLPILFFILGGGSLNYTDKLIF.